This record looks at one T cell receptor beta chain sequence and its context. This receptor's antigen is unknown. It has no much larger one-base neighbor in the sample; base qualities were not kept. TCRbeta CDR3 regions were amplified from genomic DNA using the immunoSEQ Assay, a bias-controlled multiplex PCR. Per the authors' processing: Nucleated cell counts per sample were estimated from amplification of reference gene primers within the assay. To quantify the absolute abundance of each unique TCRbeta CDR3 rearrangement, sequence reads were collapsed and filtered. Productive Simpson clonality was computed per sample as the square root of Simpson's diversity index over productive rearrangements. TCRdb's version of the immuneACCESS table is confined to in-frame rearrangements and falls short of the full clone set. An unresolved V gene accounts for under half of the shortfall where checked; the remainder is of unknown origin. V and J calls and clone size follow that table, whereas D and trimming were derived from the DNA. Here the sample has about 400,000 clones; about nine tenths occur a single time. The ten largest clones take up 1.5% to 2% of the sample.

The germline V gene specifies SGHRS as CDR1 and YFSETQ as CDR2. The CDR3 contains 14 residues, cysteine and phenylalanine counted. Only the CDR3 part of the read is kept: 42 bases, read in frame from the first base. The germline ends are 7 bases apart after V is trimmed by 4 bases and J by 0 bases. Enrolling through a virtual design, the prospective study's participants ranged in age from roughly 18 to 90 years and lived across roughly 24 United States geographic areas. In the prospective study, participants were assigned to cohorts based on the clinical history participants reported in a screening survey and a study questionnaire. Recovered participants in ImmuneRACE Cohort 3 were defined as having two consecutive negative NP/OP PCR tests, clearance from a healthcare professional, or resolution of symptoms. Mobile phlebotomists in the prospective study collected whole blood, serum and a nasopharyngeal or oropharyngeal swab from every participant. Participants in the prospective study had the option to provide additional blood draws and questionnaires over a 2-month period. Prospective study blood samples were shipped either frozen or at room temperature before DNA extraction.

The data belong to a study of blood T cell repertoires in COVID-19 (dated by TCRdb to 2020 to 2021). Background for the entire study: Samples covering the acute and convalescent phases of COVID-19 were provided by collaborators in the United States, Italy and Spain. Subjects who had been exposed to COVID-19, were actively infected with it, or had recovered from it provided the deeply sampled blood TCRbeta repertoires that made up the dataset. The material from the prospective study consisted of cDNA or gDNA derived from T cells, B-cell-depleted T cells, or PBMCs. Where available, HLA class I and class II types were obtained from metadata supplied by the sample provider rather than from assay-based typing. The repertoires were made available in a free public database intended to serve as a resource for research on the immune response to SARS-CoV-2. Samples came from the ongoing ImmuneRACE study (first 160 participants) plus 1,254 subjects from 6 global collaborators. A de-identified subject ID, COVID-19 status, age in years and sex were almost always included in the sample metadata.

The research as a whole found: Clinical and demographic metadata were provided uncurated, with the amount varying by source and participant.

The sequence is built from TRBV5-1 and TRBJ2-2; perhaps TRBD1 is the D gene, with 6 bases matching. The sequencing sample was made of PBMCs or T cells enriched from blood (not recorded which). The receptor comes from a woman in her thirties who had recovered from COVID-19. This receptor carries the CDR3 CASSGTTNTGELFF. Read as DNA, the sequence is TGCGCCAGCAGCGGGACAACGAACACCGGGGAGCTGTTTTTT.